Presented here are 27 T cell receptor beta chains from one specimen sequenced in a study of HIV-infected patients and healthy controls. The repertoire came from unfractionated whole blood and reflected all unsorted peripheral T cells. Reverse transcription used 450 to 650 ng RNA and constant-region primers for alpha and beta. Alpha and beta chain libraries were made separately by chain-specific third strand synthesis with multiplexing indices. Using its own MiXCR run on the 5' RACE reads, TCRdb lists one record per CDR3 protein. The repertoire includes approximately 11,000 distinct CDR3 sequences, roughly 10% of them detected once, and approximately 17% sits in the top ten. The specimen comprised blood, sampled before antiretroviral therapy. These receptors came from an adult with HIV infection.

CDR3 residues: CASSRDRGPYYEQYF. CDR3 sequence (DNA): TGTGCCAGCAGCCGGGACAGGGGTCCGTACTACGAGCAGTACTTC. This chain connects TRBV7-6 to TRBJ2-7, with TRBD1 matching over 10 bases. From germline, CDR1 is SGHVS and CDR2 FNYEAQ. V lost 5 bases and J lost 3; bases outside the gene matches: 7. The CDR3 has 15 amino acids.

There are a few counts of this clonotype. The chain is built from TRBV11-2 and TRBJ1-5, with D unresolved. Per the germline V gene, CDR1 is SGHAT and CDR2 is FQNNGV. The V end was cut by 1 base, the J end by 3 bases, with 7 bases between. The CDR3 covers 14 residues. CDR3 DNA sequence: TGTGCCAGCAGCTTAGGCAGCCACAATCAGCCCCAGCATTTT. Residues: CASSLGSHNQPQHF.

This clonotype showed up many times. The V and J genes are TRBV7-2 and TRBJ2-3; 14 nucleotides line up with TRBD2. With 5 bases clipped from V and 1 base from J, the junction kept 5 bases outside the gene matches. The CDR3 has 17 residues. CDR1 SGHTA and CDR2 FQGNSA come from the germline V gene. The CDR3 coding sequence is TGTGCCAGCAGCCCGGGACTAGCGGGAGTGGGCACAGATACGCAGTATTTT. Translating it yields CASSPGLAGVGTDTQYF.

Ten or more counts support this clonotype. The chain combines TRBV19 with TRBJ1-1, with D possibly TRBD1 on 6 matching bases. The CDR3 is made up of 17 amino acids. In germline, CDR1 is LNHDA, CDR2 SQIVND (reference sequence). V lost 5 bases and J 4 bases, leaving 23 bases between the germline ends. The CDR3 DNA sequence: TGTGCCAGTAGTTCCGAATGGGGGGCAGCTTGGGGCACTGAAGCTTTCTTT. Its protein product is CASSSEWGAAWGTEAFF. The full variable domain, its missing parts supplied by reference TRBV19 and TRBJ1-1, is DGGITQSPKYLFRKEGQNVTLSCEQNLNHDAMYWYRQDPGQGLRLIYYSQIVNDFQKGDIAEGYSVSREKKESFPLTVTSAQKNPTAFYLCASSSEWGAAWGTEAFFGQGTRLTVV.

This clonotype came up a few times. This rearrangement joins TRBV5-4 to TRBJ1-2; a weak D match, TRBD1 (5 bases). V was trimmed by 1 base and J by 1 base, leaving 8 bases between them. Germline CDR1 SGHNT, CDR2 YYREEE (reference sequence). The CDR3 is 14 amino acids. The chain's CDR3 is CASSLPGLNYGYTF. The CDR3 DNA is TGTGCCAGCAGCTTGCCAGGGCTTAACTATGGCTACACCTTC.

The chain combines TRBV4-2 with TRBJ2-1, with 8 bases fitting TRBD1. J gave up 1 base and V 3 bases, and 5 bases lay outside the gene matches. Per germline, CDR1 LGHNA and CDR2 YNFKEQ. CDR3 size: 16 residues. CDR3 sequence: CASSHHRDRSYNEQFF. In nucleotides, the CDR3 is TGTGCCAGCAGCCATCACCGGGACAGGTCCTACAATGAGCAGTTCTTC.

The table lists this clonotype with many counts. The chain is built from TRBV7-2 and TRBJ2-5, with 7 positions matching TRBD2. CDR1 SGHTA and CDR2 FQGNSA come from the germline V gene. The CDR3 runs to 17 residues. V shed 3 bases and J 2 bases; nucleotides not matched to a gene: 12. The CDR3 nucleotides read TGTGCCAGCAGCTTTGCAGGCGGGGGTGGGAAACAAGAGACCCAGTACTTC. This translates into CASSFAGGGGKQETQYF.

This clonotype was seen many times. The chain employs TRBV28 and TRBJ2-1; 11 nucleotides align to TRBD1. Germline loops: CDR1 MDHEN, CDR2 SYDVKM. V was clipped by 6 bases and J by 4 bases; unmatched bases: 8. The CDR3 extends over 16 amino acids. CDR3 loop: CASRTGQGAEYNEQFF. The CDR3 DNA is TGTGCCAGCAGAACAGGACAGGGGGCGGAATACAATGAGCAGTTCTTC.

This clonotype was detected ten times or more. The CDR3 DNA is TGTGCCAGCAGCGTAATCTTAAACACCGGGGAGCTGTTTTTT. Its protein product is CASSVILNTGELFF. The chain joins TRBV9 to TRBJ2-2, with D hard to call. Germline loops: CDR1 SGDLS, CDR2 YYNGEE. The CDR3 has 14 amino acids. V was clipped by 1 base and J by 2 bases, with 6 bases between them.

This clonotype was recorded at least ten times. The rearrangement links TRBV19 to TRBJ2-1; a weak D match, TRBD2 (6 bases). In germline, CDR1 is LNHDA, CDR2 SQIVND (reference sequence). This CDR3 region has 17 residues. Trimming took off 3 bases at V and 5 bases at J, with 20 bases between the two ends. DNA for the CDR3: TGTGCCAGTAGTATTATGGGGGGTTGGAACCTCGACAATGAGCAGTTCTTC. Its translation is CASSIMGGWNLDNEQFF.

This clonotype was counted ten times or more. The chain links TRBV11-2 to TRBJ1-6; 10 nucleotides line up with TRBD1. The germline V gene encodes CDR1 SGHAT and CDR2 FQNNGV. The J segment lost 7 bases and the V segment lost 3 bases, leaving 0 bases of the junction unmatched. The CDR3 covers 14 residues. For the CDR3, the DNA is TGTGCCAGCAGCTTGACAGGGGGCAATTCACCCCTCCACTTT. Translation gives CASSLTGGNSPLHF.

This clonotype was seen repeatedly, ten times or more. This sequence joins TRBV24-1 and TRBJ2-3; 11 bases are a match to TRBD2. J gave up 1 base and V 3 bases, and 17 bases lay outside the gene matches. CDR1 KGHDR and CDR2 SFDVKD come from the germline V gene. The CDR3 covers 21 residues. CDR3: CATSDRRPLAGGAVGTDTQYF. The CDR3 DNA sequence: TGTGCCACCAGTGATCGACGTCCCTTAGCGGGAGGGGCAGTTGGCACAGATACGCAGTATTTT.

This clonotype was observed at least ten times. The CDR3 bases are TGTGCCAGCAGCCACGGTAGCGGGAGGGCCCTTGAGCAGTTCTTC. It yields the protein CASSHGSGRALEQFF. The chain links TRBV14 to TRBJ2-1, with TRBD2 matching over 11 bases. Germline V gene data show CDR1 as SGHDN and CDR2 as FVKESK. The CDR3 totals 15 residues. V gave up 3 bases and J gave up 9 bases; unmatched junction bases: 7.

This clonotype was counted at least ten times. The chain recombines TRBV20-1 with TRBJ2-7; D unclear. In germline, CDR1 is DFQATT, CDR2 SNEGSKA (reference sequence). With 5 bases removed from V and 3 bases from J, the gap between germline ends came to 11 bases. The CDR3 extends over 12 amino acids. CDR3 DNA: TGCAGTGCTTCAGAGGCCCGCTACGAGCAGTACTTC. Its protein product is CSASEARYEQYF.

This clonotype occurred many times. This sequence joins TRBV30 and TRBJ1-2; D unresolved. Germline-derived CDR1 and CDR2 are GTSNPN and SVGIG (reference sequence). CDR3 size: 11 residues. Trimming cost V 3 bases and J 7 bases, with 9 bases left between them. CDR3 region: CAWRITRGYTF. DNA of the CDR3: TGTGCCTGGAGGATCACGCGTGGCTACACCTTC.

In this sample, this clonotype turned up many times. The chain joins TRBV27 to TRBJ1-3; D is unclear. Germline CDR1 and CDR2: MNHEY and SMNVEV (reference sequence). This CDR3 comprises 16 residues. V lost 5 bases and J 2 bases, leaving 16 bases between the germline ends. CDR3 DNA sequence: TGTGCCAGCAGTCCCCGGGGTCTGATCACTGGAAACACCATATATTTT. It codes for CASSPRGLITGNTIYF.

This clonotype appeared many times. The chain employs TRBV5-4 and TRBJ2-7, with 9 positions matching TRBD1. Losses at the gene ends were 4 bases for V and 7 bases for J; bases not matched to a gene: 12. The CDR3 has 15 amino acids. The germline CDR1 and CDR2 sequences are SGHNT and YYREEE (reference sequence). For the CDR3, the DNA is TGTGCCAGCAGCCGACGCGGACAGGGGTTTTGGGAGCAGTACTTC. Residues: CASSRRGQGFWEQYF.

This clonotype appeared a few times. The genes are TRBV7-2 and TRBJ2-1; 8 bases map to TRBD1. The V segment lost 5 bases and the J segment 7 bases; nucleotides outside the gene matches: 10. The CDR3 is 15 residues long. Germline CDR1 reads SGHTA; CDR2 reads FQGNSA. The CDR3 protein is CASSLTGTGYNEQFF. In DNA, the CDR3 is TGTGCCAGCAGCCTTACCGGGACAGGTTATAATGAGCAGTTCTTC.

This clonotype is medium-sized by share. This chain connects TRBV5-1 to TRBJ2-7, with D perhaps matching TRBD2 (6 bases). Trimming shortened V by 0 bases and J by 3 bases, and 19 bases separated the two germline ends. CDR1 SGHRS and CDR2 YFSETQ come from the germline V gene. The CDR3 consists of 17 residues. Written as DNA, the CDR3 is TGCGCCAGCAGCTTGGACCTACGGGGGTTCGGGGGCTACGAGCAGTACTTC. It codes for CASSLDLRGFGGYEQYF. The variable domain in full, with the rest retrieved from reference TRBV5-1 and TRBJ2-7, is KAGVTQTPRYLIKTRGQQVTLSCSPISGHRSVSWYQQTPGQGLQFLFEYFSETQRNKGNFPGRFSGRQFSNSRSEMNVSTLELGDSALYLCASSLDLRGFGGYEQYFGPGTRLTVT.

This clonotype was picked up many times. The rearrangement uses TRBV6-6 and TRBJ1-5, with 7 bases fitting TRBD1. Unmatched junction bases numbered 15, after V lost 6 bases and J lost 7 bases. CDR1 MNHNY and CDR2 SVGAGI come from the germline V gene (reference sequence). CDR3 length: 16 amino acids. The CDR3 coding sequence is TGTGCCAGCAGCGATGACAGGGAGTTTAGTTACCAGCCCCAGCATTTT. It is translated as CASSDDREFSYQPQHF.

This clonotype has ten or more counts. V and J are TRBV28 and TRBJ1-5; 9 bases align to TRBD1. CDR3 length equals 14 residues. Trimming took 4 bases from V and 6 from J; bases not matched to a gene: 4. Germline CDR1 reads MDHEN; CDR2 reads SYDVKM. The CDR3 reads CASSSPTGGQPQHF. In nucleotides, the CDR3 is TGTGCCAGCAGTTCTCCGACAGGGGGTCAGCCCCAGCATTTT.

The chain couples TRBV5-6 to TRBJ2-3; 12 bases fit TRBD2. The CDR3 covers 15 residues. Germline V lookup: CDR1 SGHDT, CDR2 YYEEEE. V lost 0 bases and J lost 8; bases outside the gene matches: 4. Here the CDR3 reads CASSLAPSGGGTQYF. CDR3 DNA sequence: TGTGCCAGCAGCTTGGCGCCTAGCGGGGGGGGTACGCAGTATTTT.

Many counts were recorded for this clonotype. This sequence joins TRBV19 and TRBJ2-1; D gene unclear. CDR1 LNHDA and CDR2 SQIVND come from the germline V gene (reference sequence). Trimming took 4 bases from V and 4 from J, leaving 14 bases between them. The CDR3 runs to 15 residues. This chain's CDR3 is CASSRARNPYNEQFF. The CDR3 DNA follows: TGTGCCAGTAGTAGAGCCCGGAACCCTTACAATGAGCAGTTCTTC.

By share, this clonotype counts as medium-sized. The chain's CDR3 is CASGASGSVTDTQYF. The CDR3 region has the DNA TGTGCCAGCGGTGCTAGCGGGAGTGTCACAGATACGCAGTATTTT. The chain combines TRBV2 with TRBJ2-3; 10 nucleotides match TRBD2. CDR1 and CDR2 from the germline V gene are SNHLY and FYNNEI. The CDR3 contains 15 residues. The ends lost 8 bases at V and 2 bases at J; junction bases unmatched: 7.

By sample fraction, this clonotype is large. CDR3 residues: CASSWKDRVNTGANVLTF. The CDR3 coding sequence is TGCGCCAGCAGCTGGAAGGACAGGGTTAATACTGGGGCCAACGTCCTGACTTTC. The chain joins TRBV5-1 to TRBJ2-6; the match to TRBD1 covers 8 bases. V shed 3 bases, J shed 2 bases, and the junction held 10 bases outside the gene matches. CDR3 size: 18 residues. CDR1 SGHRS and CDR2 YFSETQ come from the germline V gene.

This clonotype was counted ten times or more. The chain carries TRBV14 and TRBJ2-7; D call uncertain. Germline V gene sequence: CDR1 SGHDN, CDR2 FVKESK. This CDR3 comprises 13 residues. Trimming took 6 bases from V and 9 from J, leaving 18 bases between them. This chain's CDR3 is CASSPTDFVVQYF. Here the CDR3 DNA reads TGTGCCAGCAGTCCGACGGATTTTGTGGTGCAGTACTTC.

This clonotype was counted ten times or more. This rearrangement joins TRBV12-3 or TRBV12-4 to TRBJ1-4; unclear D gene. V lost 3 bases, J lost 2 bases, and 10 bases lay in between. The CDR3 consists of 15 residues. DNA for the CDR3: TGTGCCAGCAGTTTCGCTGGTTTCACTAATGAAAAACTGTTTTTT. Amino acid sequence: CASSFAGFTNEKLFF.